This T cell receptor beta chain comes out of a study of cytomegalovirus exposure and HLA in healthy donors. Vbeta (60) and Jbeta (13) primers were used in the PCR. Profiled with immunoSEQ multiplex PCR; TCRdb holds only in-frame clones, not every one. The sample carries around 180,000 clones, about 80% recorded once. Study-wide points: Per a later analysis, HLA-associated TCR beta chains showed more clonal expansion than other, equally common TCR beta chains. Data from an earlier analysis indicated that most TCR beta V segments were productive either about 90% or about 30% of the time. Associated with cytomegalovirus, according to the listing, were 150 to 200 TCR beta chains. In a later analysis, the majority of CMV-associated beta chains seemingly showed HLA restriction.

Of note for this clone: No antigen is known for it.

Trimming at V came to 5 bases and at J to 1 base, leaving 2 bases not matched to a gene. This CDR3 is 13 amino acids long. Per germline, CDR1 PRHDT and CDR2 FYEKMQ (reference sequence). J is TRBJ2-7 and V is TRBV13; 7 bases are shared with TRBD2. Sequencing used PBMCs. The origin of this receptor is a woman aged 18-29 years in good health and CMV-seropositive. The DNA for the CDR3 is TGTGCCAGCAGCCAGGGAGGGTCCTACGAGCAGTACTTC. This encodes CASSQGGSYEQYF.